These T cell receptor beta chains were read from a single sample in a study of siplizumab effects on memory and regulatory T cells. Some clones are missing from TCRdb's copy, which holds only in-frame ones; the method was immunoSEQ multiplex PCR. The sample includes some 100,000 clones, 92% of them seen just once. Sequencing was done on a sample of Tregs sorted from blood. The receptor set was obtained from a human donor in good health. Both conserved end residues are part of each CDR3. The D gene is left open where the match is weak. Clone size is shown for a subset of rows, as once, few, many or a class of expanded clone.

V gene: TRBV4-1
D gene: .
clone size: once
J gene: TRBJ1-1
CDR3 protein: CASSQGPQMNTEAFF
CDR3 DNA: TGCGCCAGCAGCCAAGGCCCCCAGATGAACACTGAAGCTTTCTTT

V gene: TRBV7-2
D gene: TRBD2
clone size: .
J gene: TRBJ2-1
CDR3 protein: CASSLSGTTYNEQFF
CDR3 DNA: TGTGCCAGCAGCTTATCGGGGACTACCTACAATGAGCAGTTCTTC

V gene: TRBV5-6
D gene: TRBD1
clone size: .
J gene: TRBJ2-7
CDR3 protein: CASSPGTGVSTF
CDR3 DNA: TGTGCCAGCAGCCCGGGGACAGGAGTTTCAACTTTC

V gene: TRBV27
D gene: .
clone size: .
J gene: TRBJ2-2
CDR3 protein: CASSKQITGELFF
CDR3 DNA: TGTGCCAGCAGTAAACAGATCACCGGGGAGCTGTTTTTT

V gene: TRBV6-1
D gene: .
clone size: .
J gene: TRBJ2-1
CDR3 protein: CASSVNQGNFNEQFF
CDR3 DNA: TGTGCCAGCAGTGTGAATCAGGGCAACTTTAATGAGCAGTTCTTC

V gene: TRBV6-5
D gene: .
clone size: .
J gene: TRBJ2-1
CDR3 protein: CASSYSGQGLYNEQFF
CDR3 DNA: TGTGCCAGCAGTTACTCAGGCCAGGGGCTCTACAATGAGCAGTTCTTC

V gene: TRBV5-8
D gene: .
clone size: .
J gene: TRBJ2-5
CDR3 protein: CASSLHPGSEYF
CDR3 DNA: TGTGCCAGCAGCTTACACCCAGGAAGTGAGTACTTC

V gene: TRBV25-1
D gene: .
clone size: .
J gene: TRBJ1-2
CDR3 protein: CASSEGGGYGYTF
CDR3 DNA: TGTGCCAGCAGTGAGGGGGGCGGCTATGGCTACACCTTC

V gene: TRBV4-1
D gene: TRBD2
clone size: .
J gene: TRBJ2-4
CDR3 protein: CASSQEVGLAGIAKNIQYF
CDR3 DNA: TGCGCCAGCAGCCAAGAGGTGGGACTAGCGGGCATAGCCAAAAACATTCAGTACTTC

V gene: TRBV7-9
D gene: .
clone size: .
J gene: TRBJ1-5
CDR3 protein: CASSKEGGSDQPQHF
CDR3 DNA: TGTGCCAGCAGCAAAGAGGGGGGCTCGGATCAGCCCCAGCATTTT

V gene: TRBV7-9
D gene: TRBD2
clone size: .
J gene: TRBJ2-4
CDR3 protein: CASSLGTSGIQYF
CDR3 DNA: TGTGCCAGCAGCTTAGGGACTAGCGGGATTCAGTACTTC

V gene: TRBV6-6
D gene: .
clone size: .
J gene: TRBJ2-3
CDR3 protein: CASSPRRETDTQYF
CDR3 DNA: TGTGCCAGCAGTCCGAGACGGGAGACAGATACGCAGTATTTT

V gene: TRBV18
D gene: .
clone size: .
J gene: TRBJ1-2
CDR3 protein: CASSPFSGRDYTF
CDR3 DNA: TGTGCCAGCTCACCGTTCTCAGGGCGGGACTACACCTTC

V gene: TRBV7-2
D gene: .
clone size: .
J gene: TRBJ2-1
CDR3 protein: CASSLAMGGNEQFF
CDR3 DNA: TGTGCCAGCAGCTTAGCGATGGGAGGCAATGAGCAGTTCTTC

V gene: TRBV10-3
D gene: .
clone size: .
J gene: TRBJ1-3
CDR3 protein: CAISESNTIYF
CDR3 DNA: TGTGCCATCAGTGAGAGTAACACCATATATTTT

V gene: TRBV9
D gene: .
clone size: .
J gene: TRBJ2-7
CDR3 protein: CASSVGQTYEQYF
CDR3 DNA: TGTGCCAGCAGCGTAGGACAGACCTACGAGCAGTACTTC

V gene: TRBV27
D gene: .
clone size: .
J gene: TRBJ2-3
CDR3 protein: CASSLEGVPTDTQYF
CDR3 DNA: TGTGCCAGCAGCTTGGAGGGGGTACCCACAGATACGCAGTATTTT

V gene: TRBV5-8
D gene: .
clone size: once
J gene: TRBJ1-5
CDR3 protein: CASSRGGNQPQHF
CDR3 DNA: TGTGCCAGCAGCCGAGGGGGCAATCAGCCCCAGCATTTT

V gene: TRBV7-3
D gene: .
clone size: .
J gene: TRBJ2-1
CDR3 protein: CASSFQAALYNEQFF
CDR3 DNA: TGTGCCAGCAGCTTTCAGGCGGCACTCTACAATGAGCAGTTCTTC

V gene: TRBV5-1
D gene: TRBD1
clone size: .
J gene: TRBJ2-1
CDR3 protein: CASSWGQGGSYNEQFF
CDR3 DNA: TGCGCCAGCAGCTGGGGACAGGGAGGGTCCTACAATGAGCAGTTCTTC

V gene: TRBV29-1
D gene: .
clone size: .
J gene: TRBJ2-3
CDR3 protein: CSVAWRGPTDTQYF
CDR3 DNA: TGCAGCGTTGCTTGGCGGGGCCCCACAGATACGCAGTATTTT

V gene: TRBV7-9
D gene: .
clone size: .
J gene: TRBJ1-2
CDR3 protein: CASSLEVMGIGGYTF
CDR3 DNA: TGTGCCAGCAGCTTAGAGGTGATGGGGATCGGTGGCTACACCTTC

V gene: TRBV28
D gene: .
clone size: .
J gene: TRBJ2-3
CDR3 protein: CASSTPDTQYF
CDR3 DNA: TGTGCCAGCTCCACCCCAGATACGCAGTATTTT

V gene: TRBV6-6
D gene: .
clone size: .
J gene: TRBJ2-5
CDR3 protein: CASSSIEETQYF
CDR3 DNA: TGTGCCAGCAGTTCTATAGAAGAGACCCAGTACTTC

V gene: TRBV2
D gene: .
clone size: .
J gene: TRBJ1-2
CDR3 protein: CASRPPGRDYGYTF
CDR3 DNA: TGTGCCAGCCGGCCCCCTGGGAGGGACTATGGCTACACCTTC

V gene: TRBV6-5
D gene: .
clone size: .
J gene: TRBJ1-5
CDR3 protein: CASSSTSISSNQPQHF
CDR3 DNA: TGTGCCAGCAGTTCGACCTCCATCTCGAGCAATCAGCCCCAGCATTTT

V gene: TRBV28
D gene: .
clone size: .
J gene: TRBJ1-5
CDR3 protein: CASSLPGLDQPQHF
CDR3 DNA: TGTGCCAGCAGTTTGCCAGGGCTTGATCAGCCCCAGCATTTT

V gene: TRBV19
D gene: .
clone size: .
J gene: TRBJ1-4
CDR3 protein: CASSIAGPGRKLFF
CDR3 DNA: TGTGCCAGTAGTATAGCCGGCCCGGGACGAAAACTGTTTTTT

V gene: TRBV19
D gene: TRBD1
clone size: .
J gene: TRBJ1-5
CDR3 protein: CASSSDRDNQPQHF
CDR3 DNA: TGTGCCAGTAGTTCAGACAGGGACAATCAGCCCCAGCATTTT

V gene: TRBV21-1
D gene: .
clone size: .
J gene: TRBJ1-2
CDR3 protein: CASTGGDGYTF
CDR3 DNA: TGTGCCAGCACTGGAGGTGATGGCTACACCTTC

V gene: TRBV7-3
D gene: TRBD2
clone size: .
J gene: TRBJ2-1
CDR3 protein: CASSLPGLAGHNEQFF
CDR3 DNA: TGTGCCAGCAGCTTGCCGGGACTAGCGGGACACAATGAGCAGTTCTTC

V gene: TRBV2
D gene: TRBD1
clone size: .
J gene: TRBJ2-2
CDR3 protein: CASRGQGAIGELFF
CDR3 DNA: TGTGCCAGCAGAGGACAGGGGGCTATCGGGGAGCTGTTTTTT

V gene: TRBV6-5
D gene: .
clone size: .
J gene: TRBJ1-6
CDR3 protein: CASTTRGRNSPLHF
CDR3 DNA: TGTGCCAGCACCACCAGAGGGCGAAATTCACCCCTCCACTTT

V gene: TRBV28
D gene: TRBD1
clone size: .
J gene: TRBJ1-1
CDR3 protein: CASSLGGGGPNAEAFF
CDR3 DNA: TGTGCCAGCAGTTTAGGGGGAGGGGGCCCGAATGCTGAAGCTTTCTTT

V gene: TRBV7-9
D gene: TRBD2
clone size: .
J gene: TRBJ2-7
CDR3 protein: CASSDVSGSVSYEQYF
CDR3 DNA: TGTGCCAGCAGCGACGTTAGCGGGAGTGTATCCTACGAGCAGTACTTC

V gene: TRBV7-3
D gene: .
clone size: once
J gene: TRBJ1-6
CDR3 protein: CASSYLNSPLHF
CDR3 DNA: TGTGCCAGCAGCTACCTAAATTCACCCCTCCACTTT

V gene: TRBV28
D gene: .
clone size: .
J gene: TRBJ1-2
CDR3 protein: CASSYPPGTYGYTF
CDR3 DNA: TGTGCCAGTTCATACCCGCCAGGGACCTATGGCTACACCTTC

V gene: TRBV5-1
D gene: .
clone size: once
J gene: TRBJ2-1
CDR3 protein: CASSLATGTQFF
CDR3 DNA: TGCGCCAGCAGCTTGGCCACTGGGACTCAGTTCTTC

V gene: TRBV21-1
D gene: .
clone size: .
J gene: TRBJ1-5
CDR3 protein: CASSAGNQPQHF
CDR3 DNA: TGTGCCAGCAGTGCGGGGAATCAGCCCCAGCATTTT

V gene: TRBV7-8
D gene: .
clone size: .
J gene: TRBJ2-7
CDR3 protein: CASSPRPSSYEQYF
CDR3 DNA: TGTGCCAGCAGCCCCAGACCGAGCTCCTACGAGCAGTACTTC

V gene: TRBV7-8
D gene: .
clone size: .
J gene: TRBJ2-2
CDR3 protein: CASSLGPGELFF
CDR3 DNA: TGTGCCAGCAGCTTAGGGCCCGGGGAGCTGTTTTTT

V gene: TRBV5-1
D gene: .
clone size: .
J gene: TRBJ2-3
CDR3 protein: CASSETTSTDTQYF
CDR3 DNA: TGCGCCAGCAGCGAGACAACTAGCACAGATACGCAGTATTTT

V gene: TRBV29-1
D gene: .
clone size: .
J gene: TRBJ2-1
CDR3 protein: CSVDSLSSYNEQFF
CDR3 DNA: TGCAGCGTTGACTCTCTGAGCTCCTACAATGAGCAGTTCTTC

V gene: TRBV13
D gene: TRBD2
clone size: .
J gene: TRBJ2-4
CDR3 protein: CASSSYRLAGLAKNIQYF
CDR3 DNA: TGTGCCAGCAGCTCCTACAGACTAGCGGGGTTAGCCAAAAACATTCAGTACTTC

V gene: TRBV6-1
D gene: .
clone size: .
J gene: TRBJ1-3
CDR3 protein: CASSEAHSFSGNTIYF
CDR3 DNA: TGTGCCAGCAGTGAAGCCCACAGCTTCTCTGGAAACACCATATATTTT

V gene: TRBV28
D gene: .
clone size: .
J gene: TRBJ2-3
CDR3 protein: CASKRTQAPSTDTQYF
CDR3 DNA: TGTGCCAGCAAGCGGACCCAAGCTCCTAGCACAGATACGCAGTATTTT

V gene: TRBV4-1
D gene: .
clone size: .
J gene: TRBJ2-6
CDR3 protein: CASSRRDSGANVLTF
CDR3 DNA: TGCGCCAGCAGCCGCAGAGACTCTGGGGCCAACGTCCTGACTTTC

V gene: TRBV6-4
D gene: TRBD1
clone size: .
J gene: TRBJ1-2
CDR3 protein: CASSAGQGLGGYTF
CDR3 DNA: TGTGCCAGCAGTGCCGGACAGGGGTTGGGTGGCTACACCTTC